This TCR beta chain emerged from a study of CXCR3-negative and CXCR3-positive naive CD8 T cells. Study-wide findings and caveats: CXCR3-positive naive cells carried more hydrophobic TRB CDR3s than CXCR3-negative naive cells did.

UMI-tagged TRB cDNA libraries were built via 5' RACE. TCRdb re-called the 5' RACE reads and shows each CDR3 protein once, DNA omitted. This table lists 84,000 or so distinct CDR3 sequences. This CDR3 is 12 amino acids long. Germline CDR1 is MNHEY and CDR2 is SMNVEV (reference sequence). About this clonotype itself: Its antigen remains unidentified.

The sample taken for sequencing was naive CXCR3+ CD8+ T cells from blood. Subset reported: CD45RO-CCR7+CD27+CD95- naive CD8+ T cells expressing CXCR3 (TNR3+). This receptor was taken from a human donor in good health. Some clones in this sample may be carry-over from other donors' samples. The gene calls are TRBV27 and TRBJ1-4. This chain's CDR3 is CASFGTWEKLFF.